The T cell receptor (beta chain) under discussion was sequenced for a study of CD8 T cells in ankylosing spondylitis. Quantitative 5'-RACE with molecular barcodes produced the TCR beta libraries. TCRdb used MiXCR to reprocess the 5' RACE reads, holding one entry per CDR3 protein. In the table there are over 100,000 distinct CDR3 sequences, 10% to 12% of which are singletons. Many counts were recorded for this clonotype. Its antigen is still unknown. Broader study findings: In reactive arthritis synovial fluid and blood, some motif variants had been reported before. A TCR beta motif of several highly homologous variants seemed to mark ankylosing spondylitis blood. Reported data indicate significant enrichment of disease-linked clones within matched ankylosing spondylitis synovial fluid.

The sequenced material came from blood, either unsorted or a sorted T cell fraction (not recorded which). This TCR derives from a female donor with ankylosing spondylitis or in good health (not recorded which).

CDR3 coding DNA: TGCAGTGCTCCGGAGGGCCCGTCCTACGAGCAGTACTTC. Amino acid sequence: CSAPEGPSYEQYF. The chain has TRBV20-1 and TRBJ2-7; D might be TRBD2 (6 bases). The V end lost 5 bases, the J end lost 1 base, and 12 bases lay between the germline ends. The CDR3 consists of 13 residues. Germline CDR1 DFQATT, CDR2 SNEGSKA (reference sequence).